This entry features one TCR beta chain sequence. This sample is part of a study of control samples from healthy donors and cancer patients. Method: immunoSEQ multiplex PCR; TCRdb's copy keeps in-frame clones and lacks some. The data show 76,000 or so clones, around 90% seen once. Material: PBMCs. The sequence was obtained from a woman aged 45-59 years with colorectal cancer.

The CDR3 coding sequence is TGTGCCAGCAGCTTACTAGGGACAGTTTTAGCCAAAAACATTCAGTACTTC. Protein: CASSLLGTVLAKNIQYF. This chain links TRBV11-3 with TRBJ2-4, with 7 bases identical to TRBD1. This CDR3 has 17 amino acids. The V and J ends lost 2 bases and 0 bases, in that order; junction bases with no gene match: 7. The V gene's germline CDR1 is SGHNT and CDR2 YENEEA.